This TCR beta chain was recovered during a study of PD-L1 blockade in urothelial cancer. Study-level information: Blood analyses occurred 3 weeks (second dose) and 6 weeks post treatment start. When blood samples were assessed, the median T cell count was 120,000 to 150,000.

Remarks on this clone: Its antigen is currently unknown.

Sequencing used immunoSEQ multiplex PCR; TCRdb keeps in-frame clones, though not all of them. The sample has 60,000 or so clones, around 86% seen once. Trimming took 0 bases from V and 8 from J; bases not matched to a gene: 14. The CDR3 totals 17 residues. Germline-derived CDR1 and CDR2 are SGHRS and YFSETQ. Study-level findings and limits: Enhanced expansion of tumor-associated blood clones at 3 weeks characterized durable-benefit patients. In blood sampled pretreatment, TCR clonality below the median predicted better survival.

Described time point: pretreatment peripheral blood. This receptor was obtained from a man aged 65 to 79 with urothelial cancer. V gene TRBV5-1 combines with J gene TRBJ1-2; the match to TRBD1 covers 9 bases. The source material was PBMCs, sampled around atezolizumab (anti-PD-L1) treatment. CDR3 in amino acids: CASSLVGTGNVFRGYTF. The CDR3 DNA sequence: TGCGCCAGCAGCTTGGTAGGGACAGGGAACGTCTTTCGAGGCTACACCTTC.